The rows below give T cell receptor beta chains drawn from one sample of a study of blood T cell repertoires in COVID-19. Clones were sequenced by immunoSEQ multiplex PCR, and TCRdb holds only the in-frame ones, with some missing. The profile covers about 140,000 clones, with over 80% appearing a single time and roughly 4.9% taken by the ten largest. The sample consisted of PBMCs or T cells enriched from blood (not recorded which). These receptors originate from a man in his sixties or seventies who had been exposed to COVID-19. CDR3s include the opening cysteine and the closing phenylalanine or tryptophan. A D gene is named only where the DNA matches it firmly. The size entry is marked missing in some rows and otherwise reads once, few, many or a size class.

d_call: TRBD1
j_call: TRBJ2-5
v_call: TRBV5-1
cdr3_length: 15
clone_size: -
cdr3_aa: CASSITDRGRETQYF
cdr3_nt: TGCGCCAGCAGCATCACCGACAGGGGACGGGAGACCCAGTACTTC

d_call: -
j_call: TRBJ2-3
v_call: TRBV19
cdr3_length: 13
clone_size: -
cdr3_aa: CASAGAWTDTQYF
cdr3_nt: TGTGCCAGCGCAGGGGCATGGACAGATACGCAGTATTTT

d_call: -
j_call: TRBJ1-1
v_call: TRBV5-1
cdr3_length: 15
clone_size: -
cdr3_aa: CASSLVSGAGSEAFF
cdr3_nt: TGCGCCAGCAGCTTGGTATCAGGGGCAGGCTCTGAAGCTTTCTTT

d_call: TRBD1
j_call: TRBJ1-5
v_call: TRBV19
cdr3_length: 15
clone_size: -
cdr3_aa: CASFPGQGDHQPQHF
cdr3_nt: TGTGCCAGTTTCCCGGGACAGGGGGATCATCAGCCCCAGCATTTT

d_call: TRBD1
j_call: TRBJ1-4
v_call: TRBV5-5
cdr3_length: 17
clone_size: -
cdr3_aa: CASSPGDDRGENEKLFF
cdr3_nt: TGTGCCAGCAGCCCGGGGGACGACAGGGGAGAGAATGAAAAACTGTTTTTT

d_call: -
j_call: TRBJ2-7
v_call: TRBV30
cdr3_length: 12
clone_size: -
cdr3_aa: CAWSVTDYEQYF
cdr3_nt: TGTGCCTGGAGTGTCACAGACTACGAGCAGTACTTC

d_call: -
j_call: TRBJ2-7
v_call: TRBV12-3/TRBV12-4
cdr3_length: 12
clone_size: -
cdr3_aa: CASRLSLYEQYF
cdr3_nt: TGTGCCAGCAGATTAAGCCTCTACGAGCAGTACTTC

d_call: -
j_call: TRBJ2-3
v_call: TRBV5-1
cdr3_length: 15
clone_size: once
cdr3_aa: CASTLGLPSTDTQYF
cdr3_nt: TGCGCCAGCACTCTGGGGCTCCCTAGCACAGATACGCAGTATTTT

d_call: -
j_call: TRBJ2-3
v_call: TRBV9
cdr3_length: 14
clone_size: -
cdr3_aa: CASSVTGSTDTQYF
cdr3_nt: TGTGCCAGCAGCGTAACGGGGAGCACAGATACGCAGTATTTT

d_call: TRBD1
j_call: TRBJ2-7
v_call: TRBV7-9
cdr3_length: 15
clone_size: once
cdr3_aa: CASSRRQGANDEQYF
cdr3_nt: TGTGCCAGCAGCAGGCGACAGGGGGCTAACGACGAGCAGTACTTC

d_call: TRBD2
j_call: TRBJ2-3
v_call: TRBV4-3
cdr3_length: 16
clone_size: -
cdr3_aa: CASSRKVAGGTDTQYF
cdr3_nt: TGCGCCAGCAGCCGTAAGGTAGCGGGGGGCACAGATACGCAGTATTTT

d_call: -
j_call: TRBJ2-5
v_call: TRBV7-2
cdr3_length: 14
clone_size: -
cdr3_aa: CASSPGRGGETQYF
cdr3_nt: TGTGCCAGCAGCCCCGGTAGGGGAGGAGAGACCCAGTACTTC

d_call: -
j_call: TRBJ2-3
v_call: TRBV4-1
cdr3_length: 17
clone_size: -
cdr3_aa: CASSQERRGRPTDTQYF
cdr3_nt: TGCGCCAGCAGCCAAGAGAGGCGGGGGCGACCCACAGATACGCAGTATTTT

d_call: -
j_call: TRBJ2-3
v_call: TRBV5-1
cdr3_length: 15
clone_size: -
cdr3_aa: CASSLRQDSTDTQYF
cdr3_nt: TGCGCCAGCAGCCTACGACAGGACAGCACAGATACGCAGTATTTT

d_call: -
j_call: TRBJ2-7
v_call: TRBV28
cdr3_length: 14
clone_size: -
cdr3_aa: CASSLRQGSYEQYF
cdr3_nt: TGTGCCAGCAGTTTGCGTCAGGGGAGCTACGAGCAGTACTTC

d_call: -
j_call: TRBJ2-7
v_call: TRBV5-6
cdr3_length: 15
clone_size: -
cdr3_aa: CASSLGRPSSYEQYF
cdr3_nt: TGTGCCAGCAGCTTGGGCAGGCCAAGCTCCTACGAGCAGTACTTC

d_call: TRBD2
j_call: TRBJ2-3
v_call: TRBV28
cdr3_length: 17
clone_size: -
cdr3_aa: CASSPRVAGGRADTQYF
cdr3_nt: TGTGCCAGCAGCCCTCGAGTAGCGGGAGGGAGGGCAGATACGCAGTATTTT

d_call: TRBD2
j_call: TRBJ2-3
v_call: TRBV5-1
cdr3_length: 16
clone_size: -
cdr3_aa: CASSFTSGRRTDTQYF
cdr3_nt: TGCGCCAGCAGCTTTACTAGCGGGAGACGGACAGATACGCAGTATTTT

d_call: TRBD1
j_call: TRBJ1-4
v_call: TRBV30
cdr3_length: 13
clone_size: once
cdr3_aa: CACNRGTNEKLFF
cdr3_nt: TGTGCCTGTAACAGGGGGACGAATGAAAAACTGTTTTTT

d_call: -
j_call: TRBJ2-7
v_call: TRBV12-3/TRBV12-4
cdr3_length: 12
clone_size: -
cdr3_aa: CASSTRSYEQYF
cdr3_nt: TGTGCCAGCAGTACCAGGTCCTACGAGCAGTACTTC

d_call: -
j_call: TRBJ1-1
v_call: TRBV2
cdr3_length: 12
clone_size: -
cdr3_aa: CASSAGLGEAFF
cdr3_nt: TGTGCCAGCAGTGCAGGGTTGGGTGAAGCTTTCTTT

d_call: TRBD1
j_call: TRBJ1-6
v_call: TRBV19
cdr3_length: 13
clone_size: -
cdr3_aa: CASHGTGQSPLHF
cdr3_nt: TGTGCCAGCCACGGGACAGGCCAGTCACCCCTCCACTTT

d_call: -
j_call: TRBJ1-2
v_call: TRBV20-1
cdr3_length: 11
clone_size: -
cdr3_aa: CSAPRNYGYTF
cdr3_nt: TGCAGTGCTCCCCGGAACTATGGCTACACCTTC

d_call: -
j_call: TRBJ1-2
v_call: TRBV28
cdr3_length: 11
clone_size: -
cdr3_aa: CAIRGGYGYTF
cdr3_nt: TGTGCCATCCGAGGCGGCTATGGCTACACCTTC

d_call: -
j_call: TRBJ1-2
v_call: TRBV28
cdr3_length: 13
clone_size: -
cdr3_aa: CASGAGKSYGYTF
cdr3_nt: TGTGCCAGCGGCGCCGGGAAATCCTATGGCTACACCTTC

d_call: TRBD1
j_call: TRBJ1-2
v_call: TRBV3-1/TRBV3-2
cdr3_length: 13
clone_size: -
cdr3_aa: CASSLRTGSGYTF
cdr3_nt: TGTGCCAGCAGTCTTAGGACAGGGAGCGGCTACACCTTC

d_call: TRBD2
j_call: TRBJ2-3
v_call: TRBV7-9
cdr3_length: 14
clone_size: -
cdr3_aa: CASSWGTSGGTQYF
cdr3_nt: TGTGCCAGCAGCTGGGGGACTAGCGGTGGTACGCAGTATTTT

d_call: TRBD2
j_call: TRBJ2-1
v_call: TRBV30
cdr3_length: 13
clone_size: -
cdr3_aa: CAWSAGGPYEQFF
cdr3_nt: TGTGCCTGGTCAGCGGGGGGGCCTTATGAGCAGTTCTTC

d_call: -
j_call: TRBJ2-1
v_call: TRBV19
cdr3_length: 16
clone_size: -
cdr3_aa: CASSIAGTGPYNEQFF
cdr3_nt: TGTGCCAGTAGTATAGCCGGGACTGGCCCCTACAATGAGCAGTTCTTC

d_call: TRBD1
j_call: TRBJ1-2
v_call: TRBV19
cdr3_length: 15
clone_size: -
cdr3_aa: CASSIGRDSNYGYTF
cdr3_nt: TGTGCCAGTAGTATAGGCCGGGACAGTAACTATGGCTACACCTTC

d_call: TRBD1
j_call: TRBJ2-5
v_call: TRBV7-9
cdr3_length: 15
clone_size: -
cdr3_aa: CASSLADRGQETQYF
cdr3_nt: TGTGCCAGCAGCTTAGCCGACAGGGGGCAGGAGACCCAGTACTTC

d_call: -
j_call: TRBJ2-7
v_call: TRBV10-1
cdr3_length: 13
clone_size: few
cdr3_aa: CAGRRGSSYEQYF
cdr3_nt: TGCGCCGGCCGGAGGGGTTCCTCCTACGAGCAGTACTTC

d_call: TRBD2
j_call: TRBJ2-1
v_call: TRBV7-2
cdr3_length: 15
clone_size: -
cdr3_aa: CASSIGTSGSDEQFF
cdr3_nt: TGTGCCAGCAGCATCGGGACTAGCGGGAGCGATGAGCAGTTCTTC

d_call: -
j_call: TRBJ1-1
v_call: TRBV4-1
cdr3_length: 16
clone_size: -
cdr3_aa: CASSLPWGGRRTEAFF
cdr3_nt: TGCGCCAGCAGCCTCCCCTGGGGGGGGAGGAGGACTGAAGCTTTCTTT

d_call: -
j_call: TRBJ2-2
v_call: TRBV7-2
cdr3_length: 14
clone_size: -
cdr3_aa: CASSLSPNTGELFF
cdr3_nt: TGTGCCAGCAGCCTGAGTCCCAACACCGGGGAGCTGTTTTTT

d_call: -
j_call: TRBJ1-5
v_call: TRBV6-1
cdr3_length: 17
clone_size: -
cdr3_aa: CASSEAFRRHSNQPQHF
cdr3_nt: TGTGCCAGCAGTGAAGCCTTTAGGCGGCATAGCAATCAGCCCCAGCATTTT

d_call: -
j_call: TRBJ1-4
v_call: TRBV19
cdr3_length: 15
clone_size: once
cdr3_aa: CASSSQGRTNEKLFF
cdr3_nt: TGTGCCAGTAGCTCGCAGGGGAGAACTAATGAAAAACTGTTTTTT

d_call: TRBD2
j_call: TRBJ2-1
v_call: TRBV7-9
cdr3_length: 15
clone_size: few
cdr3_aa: CASSSRTSGGNEQFF
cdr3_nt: TGTGCCAGCAGCTCCCGAACTAGCGGGGGGAATGAGCAGTTCTTC

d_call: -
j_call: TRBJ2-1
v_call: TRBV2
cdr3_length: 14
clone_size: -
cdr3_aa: CASSTPVARGEQFF
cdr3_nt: TGTGCCAGCAGCACCCCGGTCGCCAGGGGTGAGCAGTTCTTC

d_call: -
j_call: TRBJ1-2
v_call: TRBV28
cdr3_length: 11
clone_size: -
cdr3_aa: CASSLNYGYTF
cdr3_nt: TGTGCCAGCAGTCTAAACTATGGCTACACCTTC

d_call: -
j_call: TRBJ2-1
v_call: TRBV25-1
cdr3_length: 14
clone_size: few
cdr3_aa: CASSGDSRHNEQFF
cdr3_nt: TGTGCCAGCAGTGGGGACTCCCGCCACAATGAGCAGTTCTTC

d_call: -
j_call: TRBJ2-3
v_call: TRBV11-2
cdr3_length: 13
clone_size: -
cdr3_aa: CASKGGYTDTQYF
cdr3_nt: TGTGCCAGCAAAGGGGGATATACAGATACGCAGTATTTT

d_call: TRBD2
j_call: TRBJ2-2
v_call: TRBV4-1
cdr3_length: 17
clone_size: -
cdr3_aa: CASSQERLAGVTGELFF
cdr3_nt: TGCGCCAGCAGCCAAGAACGACTAGCGGGGGTCACCGGGGAGCTGTTTTTT

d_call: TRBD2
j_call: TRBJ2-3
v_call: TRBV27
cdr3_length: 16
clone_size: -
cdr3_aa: CASSPPGLGGTDTQYF
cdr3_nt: TGTGCCAGCAGTCCCCCGGGACTAGGAGGCACAGATACGCAGTATTTT

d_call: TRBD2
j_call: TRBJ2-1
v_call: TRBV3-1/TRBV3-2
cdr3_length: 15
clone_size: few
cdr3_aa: CASSPGLGTYNEQFF
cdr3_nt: TGTGCCAGCAGCCCGGGACTAGGAACCTACAATGAGCAGTTCTTC

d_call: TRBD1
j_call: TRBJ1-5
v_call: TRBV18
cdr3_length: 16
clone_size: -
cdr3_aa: CASSLRQGLSNQPQHF
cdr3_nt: TGTGCCAGCTCACTGAGACAGGGCCTTAGCAATCAGCCCCAGCATTTT

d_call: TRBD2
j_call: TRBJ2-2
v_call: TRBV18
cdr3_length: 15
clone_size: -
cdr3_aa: CASSPLPSGTGELFF
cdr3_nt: TGTGCCAGCTCACCATTGCCTAGCGGGACCGGGGAGCTGTTTTTT

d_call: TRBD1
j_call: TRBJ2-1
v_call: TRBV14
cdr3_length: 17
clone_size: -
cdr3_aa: CASDPLPGTGNYNEQFF
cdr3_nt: TGTGCCAGCGACCCCTTGCCCGGGACAGGGAACTACAATGAGCAGTTCTTC

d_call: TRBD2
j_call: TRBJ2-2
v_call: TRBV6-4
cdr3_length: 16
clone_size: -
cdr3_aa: CASSAQPSGRAGELFF
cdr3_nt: TGTGCCAGCAGTGCCCAACCTAGCGGGAGGGCCGGGGAGCTGTTTTTT

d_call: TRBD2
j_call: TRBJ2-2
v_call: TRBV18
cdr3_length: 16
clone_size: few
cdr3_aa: CASSPRLAGVTGELFF
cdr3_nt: TGTGCCAGCTCACCTCGACTAGCGGGGGTAACCGGGGAGCTGTTTTTT

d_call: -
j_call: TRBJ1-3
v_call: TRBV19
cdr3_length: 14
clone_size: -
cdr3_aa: CASTLGLNGNTIYF
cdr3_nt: TGTGCCAGTACCCTGGGCCTCAATGGAAACACCATATATTTT

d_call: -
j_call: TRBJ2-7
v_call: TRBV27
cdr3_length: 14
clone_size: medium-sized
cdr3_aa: CASSLARTSYEQYF
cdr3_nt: TGTGCCAGCAGTTTAGCGCGTACCTCCTACGAGCAGTACTTC

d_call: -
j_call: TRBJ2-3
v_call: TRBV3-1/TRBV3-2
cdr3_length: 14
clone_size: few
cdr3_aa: CASSRQVGTDTQYF
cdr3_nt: TGTGCCAGCAGCCGACAAGTTGGCACAGATACGCAGTATTTT

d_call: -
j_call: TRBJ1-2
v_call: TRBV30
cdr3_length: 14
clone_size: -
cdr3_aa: CAWSEAPSSYGYTF
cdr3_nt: TGTGCCTGGAGCGAAGCCCCTTCTAGCTATGGCTACACCTTC

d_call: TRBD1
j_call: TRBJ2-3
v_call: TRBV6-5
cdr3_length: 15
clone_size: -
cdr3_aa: CASSEGQPSTDTQYF
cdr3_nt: TGTGCCAGCAGCGAGGGACAGCCTAGCACAGATACGCAGTATTTT

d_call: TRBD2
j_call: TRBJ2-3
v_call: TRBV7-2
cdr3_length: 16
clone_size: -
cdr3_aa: CASSFLSGGHTDTQYF
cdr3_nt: TGTGCCAGCAGCTTCCTAAGCGGGGGCCACACAGATACGCAGTATTTT

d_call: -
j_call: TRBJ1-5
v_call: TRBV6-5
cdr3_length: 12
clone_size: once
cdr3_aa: CASRGEGQPQHF
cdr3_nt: TGTGCCAGCCGGGGGGAGGGTCAGCCCCAGCATTTT